What follows describes a single T cell receptor (beta chain). Which antigen it targets is not known. No base qualities exist here, and no much larger clone lies one base off it. These data come from a study of T cell changes during pregnancy in multiple sclerosis (dated by TCRdb to between 2018 and 2021). Regarding the research as a whole: Changes in the T cell repertoire over the course of pregnancy were examined in this study in women with multiple sclerosis.

To prepare the library, the immunoSEQ multiplex PCR assay was applied. In TCRdb, the immuneACCESS table is reduced to in-frame sequences with V and J assigned. These tables do not hold every clone; where another copy was compared, an unresolved V gene accounts for under half, and the others remain unexplained. A total of 60,000 or so clones appear in this sample, approximately 92% of them only once. In total, the top ten clones hold 0.85% to 1% of the sample. Reading from cysteine to phenylalanine, the CDR3 counts 15 amino acids. Left in the record is the CDR3 DNA by itself, 45 bases read in frame from the first base. As encoded in the germline V gene, CDR1 is MNHEY while CDR2 is SVGAGI. Compared with germline, V lacks 6 bases and J lacks 4 bases; bases without a gene match: 10.

The chain couples TRBV6-5 to TRBJ2-7; 9 bases in the middle match TRBD1. This TCR was sampled from a female donor with multiple sclerosis, enrolled in a pregnancy study. The material sequenced was peripheral blood, taken in the first trimester of pregnancy. The CDR3 here reads CASSGAGQGLYEQYF. The DNA sequence is TGTGCCAGCAGCGGAGCGGGACAGGGCTTATACGAGCAGTACTTC.